This T cell receptor beta chain was captured by sequencing in a study of T cells in Graves' hyperthyroidism and ophthalmopathy. Overall study findings and caveats: Blood also carried most thyroid clonotypes expanded above 0.001.

About this clonotype: Its matching antigen is unknown.

The CDR3 loop spans 15 amino acids. Trimming took 6 bases from V and 5 from J, leaving 22 bases between them. The germline gives CDR1 DFQATT, CDR2 SNEGSKA (reference sequence). No ophthalmopathy progression within 18 months constituted stable Graves' hyperthyroidism. Amplification of TCR beta CDR3 regions used RNA as the template. The HTBI primer set was used in a first-round RT-PCR of the TCR CDR3. One entry per CDR3 protein, called by TCRdb with MiXCR from the multiplex PCR reads. In the table there are 75,000 to 100,000 distinct CDR3 sequences, approximately 39% of which are singletons. The material sequenced was peripheral blood or thyroid tissue (not recorded which). The receptor was derived from a woman in her thirties with Graves' hyperthyroidism. The V and J genes are TRBV20-1 and TRBJ2-5; D may match TRBD1 or TRBD2 (5 bases each). This CDR3 is CSASQRGSQRETQYF. CDR3 DNA: TGCAGTGCCTCCCAGAGGGGCAGCCAACGGGAGACCCAGTACTTC.